This T cell receptor (beta chain) was found in a study of blood T cell repertoires in COVID-19. Overall study: T cells, B-cell-depleted T cells, or PBMCs provided the cDNA or gDNA that served as material.

This clone has just a few counts. Trimming left V 6 bases short and J 0 bases short, with 5 bases between. From germline, CDR1 is SGDLS and CDR2 YYNGEE. This CDR3 contains 12 residues. Individuals drawn from some 25 US areas were about 18 to 95 years old. The study assigned cohorts using participant-reported clinical history. Method: immunoSEQ multiplex PCR; TCRdb's copy keeps in-frame clones and lacks some. The table shows fewer than 350,000 clones, with 85% to 90% occurring only once. The source material was PBMCs or T cells enriched from blood (not recorded which). The chain combines TRBV9 with TRBJ2-3; D remains unclear. The sequence was collected from a woman in her 30s with acute COVID-19. The CDR3: CASTGSTDTQYF. In nucleotides, the CDR3 is TGTGCCAGCACGGGTAGCACAGATACGCAGTATTTT.